This section outlines one T cell receptor beta chain sequence together with its context. Its specific antigen is unknown. Base qualities are missing; no much larger clone stands one base away. The sample belongs to a study of T cells after somatic rescue of genetic block (TCRdb year 2020). General notes on the study: The study assessed how robust, over the long term, a T-cell system was when the system had developed through somatic rescue of a genetic block in T-cell development.

Library construction relied on the immunoSEQ multiplex PCR assay. Sourced from immuneACCESS, this table was stored by TCRdb with only in-frame sequences that have V and J called. A share of the clones is absent; for the studies checked, an unresolved V gene accounts for under half, and the remainder has no known explanation. The sample contains 65,000 to 70,000 clones, about 90% of them found a single time. The ten largest clonotypes hold under 4% of the sample. Via the germline V gene, CDR1 is LGHNA and CDR2 YNFKEQ. After removal of 0 bases from V and 4 bases from J, the junction retains 5 bases not matched to a gene. From the cysteine up to the phenylalanine, the CDR3 has a length of 17 residues. The entry retains the CDR3 DNA only, 51 bases that are in frame from base 1.

The receptor was isolated from a man in his forties or fifties. The chain is assembled from TRBV4-2 and TRBJ2-5; 13 bases in between match TRBD2. Input material: peripheral blood mononuclear cells (PBMCs). In nucleotides, the sequence is TGTGCCAGCAGCCAAGATGCGACTAGCGGGAGGCTAGAGACCCAGTACTTC. Its protein product is CASSQDATSGRLETQYF.